One sample yielded the 21 T cell receptor beta chains listed below, sequenced in a study of blood T cell repertoires in COVID-19. Sequenced by immunoSEQ multiplex PCR; TCRdb stores in-frame clones only, minus some. The sample contains 380,000 or so clones, around 89% of which appear only once. What was sequenced was peripheral blood. These receptor sequences come from a man aged 40-49 years with acute or convalescent COVID-19.

The gene calls are TRBV30 and TRBJ2-1; D perhaps matches TRBD1 (5 bases). CDR3 length equals 15 residues. Trimming left V 1 base short and J 5 bases short, with 15 bases between. Germline CDR1 and CDR2: GTSNPN and SVGIG (reference sequence). CDR3 in amino acids: CAWSAPRTRHNEQFF. The CDR3 DNA reads TGTGCCTGGAGTGCCCCCCGGACAAGACACAATGAGCAGTTCTTC.

The V and J genes are TRBV6-5 and TRBJ1-4; a possible D gene is TRBD1 (6 bases). Trimming took 7 bases from V and 7 from J, leaving 16 bases between them. Looked up from germline, CDR1 is MNHEY and CDR2 is SVGAGI. The CDR3 runs 14 residues. CDR3 coding DNA: TGTGCCAGCACCGCGCTCGGGGGGGCTGAAAAACTGTTTTTT. Protein product: CASTALGGAEKLFF.

V and J are TRBV12-3 or TRBV12-4 and TRBJ2-5; TRBD1 is a possible D gene (5 bases). The CDR3 runs to 12 residues. V shed 7 bases and J shed 5 bases, with 11 bases lying between them. The CDR3, as DNA: TGTGCCAGCAAGGGGCTGGGGGAGACCCAGTACTTC. Its translation is CASKGLGETQYF.

Only one count was recorded for this clone. CDR3 coding DNA: TGTGCCAGCAGCCAACTCCGACAGGGCAATGAGCAGTTCTTC. Encoded protein: CASSQLRQGNEQFF. This rearrangement joins TRBV14 to TRBJ2-1, with 7 bases lining up with TRBD1. The V and J ends lost 2 bases and 6 bases, in that order; junction bases with no gene match: 4. Germline values: CDR1 SGHDN, CDR2 FVKESK. CDR3 length: 14 residues.

In this sample, this clone turned up once. The chain is built from TRBV5-1 and TRBJ1-4, with TRBD1 as a possible D gene (5 bases). The germline V and J ends were trimmed by 0 bases and 8 bases, with 11 bases remaining between them. Germline CDR1 SGHRS, CDR2 YFSETQ. This CDR3 has 14 amino acids. The CDR3 coding sequence is TGCGCCAGCAGCTTGGCCAGGGAAGGCGAAAAACTGTTTTTT. Its protein product is CASSLAREGEKLFF.

The chain couples TRBV6-5 to TRBJ2-7, with D hard to call. Germline V lookup: CDR1 MNHEY, CDR2 SVGAGI. The CDR3 covers 14 residues. The V end was cut by 2 bases, the J end by 2 bases, with 10 bases between. CDR3 DNA sequence: TGTGCCAGCAGTTACGGGCAGGCTGCCTACGAGCAGTACTTC. Translating gives CASSYGQAAYEQYF.

The chain uses TRBV7-3 and TRBJ2-3; TRBD1 aligns across 7 bases. Trimming took 6 bases from V and 5 from J; bases not matched to a gene: 14. Germline CDR1 SGHTA, CDR2 FQGTGA. The CDR3 runs to 16 residues. CDR3 amino acids: CASSPRVQGIGDTQYF. CDR3 nucleotide sequence: TGTGCCAGCAGTCCTAGGGTACAGGGGATAGGAGATACGCAGTATTTT. Supplemented by reference TRBV7-3 and TRBJ2-3, the full variable domain reads GAGVSQTPSNKVTEKGKYVELRCDPISGHTALYWYRQSLGQGPEFLIYFQGTGAADDSGLPNDRFFAVRPEGSVSTLKIQRTERGDSAVYLCASSPRVQGIGDTQYFGPGTRLTVL.

V usage is TRBV28 and J usage is TRBJ1-2, with 10 nucleotides matching TRBD1. V trimming: 1 base; J trimming: 7 bases; junction bases outside the gene matches: 12. CDR1 is MDHEN, CDR2 SYDVKM, per germline. CDR3 length equals 17 residues. The CDR3 spells CASSLSAGTGVLGGYTF. The CDR3 coding sequence is TGTGCCAGCAGTTTATCGGCCGGGACAGGGGTATTAGGTGGCTACACCTTC.

CDR3 protein: CASSATRTSGNTIYF. The CDR3 DNA sequence: TGTGCCAGCAGCGCTACTAGGACCTCTGGAAACACCATATATTTT. The chain employs TRBV2 and TRBJ1-3, with no clear D. V was pared by 6 bases and J by 0 bases, with 12 bases between. The CDR3 has 15 residues. From germline, CDR1 is SNHLY and CDR2 FYNNEI.

Points on this clone: This sample includes further DNA sequences coding for the same CDR3. CDR3 protein: CASSLQENTEAFF. CDR3 sequence (DNA): TGTGCCAGCAGTCTACAGGAGAACACTGAAGCTTTCTTT. The chain employs TRBV12-3 or TRBV12-4 and TRBJ1-1; possible D gene TRBD1, 5 bases. The V gene lost 5 bases and the J gene lost 1 base, with 8 bases spanning the gap. The CDR3 covers 13 residues.

This sequence joins TRBV3-1 (or the pseudogene TRBV3-2) and TRBJ2-7, with D perhaps matching TRBD2 (7 bases). Germline V gives CDR1 LGHDT, CDR2 YNNKEL (reference sequence). The CDR3 is made up of 15 amino acids. Trimming took off 1 base at V and 4 bases at J, with 14 bases between the two ends. DNA of the CDR3: TGTGCCAGCAGCCAAGTCTCGCGGGGGCGATACGAGCAGTACTTC. Translation: CASSQVSRGRYEQYF.

This clone occurred once. The chain is built from TRBV27 and TRBJ1-1, with D possibly TRBD1 on 6 matching bases. The CDR3 covers 15 residues. With 3 bases removed from V and 4 bases from J, the gap between germline ends came to 15 bases. Germline values: CDR1 MNHEY, CDR2 SMNVEV (reference sequence). As DNA, the CDR3 is TGTGCCAGCAGTTTCACACGCACAGGGAGCACTGAAGCTTTCTTT. Translating gives CASSFTRTGSTEAFF.

This clone came up once. The rearrangement uses TRBV10-3 and TRBJ2-7, with D perhaps TRBD1 (7 bases). This CDR3 is built from 13 residues. V was cut by 7 bases and J by 3 bases, with 13 bases left in between. Germline CDR1 reads ENHRY; CDR2 reads SYGVKD. The CDR3 sequence: CAINGQDYYEQYF. CDR3 bases: TGTGCCATCAACGGACAGGACTACTACGAGCAGTACTTC.

The V and J genes are TRBV5-6 and TRBJ1-2, with 7 bases aligning to TRBD1. Germline V gene sequence: CDR1 SGHDT, CDR2 YYEEEE. Unmatched junction bases numbered 4, after V lost 0 bases and J lost 2 bases. This CDR3 region has 15 residues. The CDR3 region has the DNA TGTGCCAGCAGCTTGGCAGGACAGGTGAACTATGGCTACACCTTC. It encodes CASSLAGQVNYGYTF.

The V call is TRBV28, the J call TRBJ2-3; 9 bases fit TRBD2. After removal of 4 bases from V and 6 bases from J, the junction contained 11 bases not matched to a gene. This CDR3 comprises 16 residues. Per the germline V gene, CDR1 is MDHEN and CDR2 is SYDVKM. For the CDR3, the DNA is TGTGCCAGCAGTTCCCCGGGACTAGCCAGTAGGGATACGCAGTATTTT. Protein: CASSSPGLASRDTQYF.

This clone was observed a few times. The chain is built from TRBV30 and TRBJ1-6; D unclear. The CDR3 contains 14 residues. V lost 5 bases, J lost 5 bases, and 13 bases lay in between. Germline CDR1 GTSNPN, CDR2 SVGIG (reference sequence). In DNA, the CDR3 is TGTGCCTGGGCCGTATTGAGGGATAATTCACCCCTCCACTTT. Amino acid sequence: CAWAVLRDNSPLHF.

J is TRBJ1-1 and V is TRBV9; TRBD1 aligns across 7 bases. Germline V CDR1 and CDR2: SGDLS, YYNGEE. This CDR3 contains 15 residues. With V trimmed by 4 bases and J by 8 bases, 14 bases remained unmatched. The CDR3 loop is CASSLMEGQIFEAFF. The CDR3 DNA follows: TGTGCCAGCAGCCTCATGGAGGGACAGATCTTCGAAGCTTTCTTT.

The J gene is TRBJ2-7, the V gene TRBV4-1, with D perhaps matching TRBD2 (5 bases). Germline-derived CDR1 and CDR2 are MGHRA and YSYEKL. Trimming removed 1 base at V and 2 bases at J, with 9 bases between. The CDR3 is 14 amino acids. The CDR3 coding sequence is TGCGCCAGCAGCCAAGGTTGGGAGCCCTACGAGCAGTACTTC. This gives the protein CASSQGWEPYEQYF.

This chain joins TRBV4-1 and TRBJ2-3; 9 positions agree with TRBD2. With 1 base clipped from V and 4 bases from J, the junction kept 3 bases outside the gene matches. The CDR3 is made up of 15 amino acids. From germline, CDR1 is MGHRA and CDR2 YSYEKL. Here the CDR3 reads CASSQVGLAPDTQYF. Here the CDR3 DNA reads TGCGCCAGCAGCCAAGTGGGACTAGCCCCAGATACGCAGTATTTT.

The chain employs TRBV5-1 and TRBJ1-4; no reliable D call. The CDR3 consists of 15 residues. V was pared by 1 base and J by 7 bases, with 14 bases between. The germline CDR1 and CDR2 sequences are SGHRS and YFSETQ. The CDR3 sequence is CASSLKREVGEKLFF. As DNA, the CDR3 is TGCGCCAGCAGCTTGAAGAGGGAAGTTGGTGAAAAACTGTTTTTT.

Here the CDR3 reads CASSQDMAPGEIYGYTF. In DNA form, the CDR3 reads TGCGCCAGCAGCCAAGATATGGCCCCAGGGGAGATCTATGGCTACACCTTC. This chain links TRBV4-1 with TRBJ1-2; a weak D match, TRBD1 (6 bases). Between the trimmed V and J ends, which lost 0 bases and 4 bases, there was a span of 18 bases. This CDR3 spans 17 amino acids. Germline assignment: CDR1 MGHRA and CDR2 YSYEKL.